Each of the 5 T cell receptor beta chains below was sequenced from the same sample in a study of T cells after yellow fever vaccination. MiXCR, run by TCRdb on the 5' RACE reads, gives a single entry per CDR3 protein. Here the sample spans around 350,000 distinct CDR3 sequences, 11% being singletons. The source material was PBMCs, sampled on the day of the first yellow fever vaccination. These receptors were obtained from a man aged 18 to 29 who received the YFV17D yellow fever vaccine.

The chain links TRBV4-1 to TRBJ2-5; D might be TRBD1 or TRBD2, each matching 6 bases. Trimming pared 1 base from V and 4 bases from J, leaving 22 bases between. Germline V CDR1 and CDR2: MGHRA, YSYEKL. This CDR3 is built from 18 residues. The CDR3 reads CASSQGLILGGQTETQYF. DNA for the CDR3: TGCGCCAGCAGCCAAGGCTTGATTTTGGGAGGACAGACAGAGACCCAGTACTTC.

CDR3 residues: CSARGGAGEKLFF. Written as DNA, the CDR3 is TGCAGTGCTAGAGGAGGGGCGGGGGAAAAACTGTTTTTT. The rearrangement links TRBV20-1 to TRBJ1-4, with D maybe TRBD1 (5 bases). V dropped 1 base and J dropped 8 bases, with 11 bases sitting between them. Germline CDR1 is DFQATT and CDR2 is SNEGSKA (reference sequence). The CDR3 runs to 13 residues.

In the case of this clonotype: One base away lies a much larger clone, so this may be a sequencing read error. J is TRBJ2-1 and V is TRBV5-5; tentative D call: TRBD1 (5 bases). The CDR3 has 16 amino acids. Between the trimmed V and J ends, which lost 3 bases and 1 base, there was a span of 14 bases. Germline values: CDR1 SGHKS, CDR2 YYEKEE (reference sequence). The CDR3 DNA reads TGTGCCAGCAGCTCCAAACAGGATCAGTCCTACAATGAGCAGTTCTTC. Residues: CASSSKQDQSYNEQFF.

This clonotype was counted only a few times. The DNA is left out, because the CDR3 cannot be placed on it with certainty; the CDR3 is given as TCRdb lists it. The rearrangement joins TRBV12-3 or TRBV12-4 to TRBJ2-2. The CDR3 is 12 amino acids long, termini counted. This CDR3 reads CASSLGPGSCFF.

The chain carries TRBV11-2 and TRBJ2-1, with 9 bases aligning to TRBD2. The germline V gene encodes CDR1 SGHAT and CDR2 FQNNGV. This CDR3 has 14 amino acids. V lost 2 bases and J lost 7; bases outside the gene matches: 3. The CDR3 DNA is TGTGCCAGCAGCTTATTTAGCGGGGGTAATGAGCAGTTCTTC. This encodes CASSLFSGGNEQFF.